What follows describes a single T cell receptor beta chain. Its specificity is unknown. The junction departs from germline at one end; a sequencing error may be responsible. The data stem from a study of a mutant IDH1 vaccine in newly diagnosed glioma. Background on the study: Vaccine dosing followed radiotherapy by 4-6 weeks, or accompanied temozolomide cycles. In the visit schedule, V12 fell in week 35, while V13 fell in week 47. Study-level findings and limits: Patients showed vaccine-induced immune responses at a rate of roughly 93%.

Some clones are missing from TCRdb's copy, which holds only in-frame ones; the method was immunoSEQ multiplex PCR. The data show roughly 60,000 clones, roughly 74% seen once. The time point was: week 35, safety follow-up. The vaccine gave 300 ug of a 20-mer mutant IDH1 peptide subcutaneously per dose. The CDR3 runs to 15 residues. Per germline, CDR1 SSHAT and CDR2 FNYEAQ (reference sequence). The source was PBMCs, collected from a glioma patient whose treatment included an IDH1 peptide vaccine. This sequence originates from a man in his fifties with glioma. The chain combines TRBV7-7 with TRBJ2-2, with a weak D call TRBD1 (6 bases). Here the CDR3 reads CASSSTLRGTGELFF. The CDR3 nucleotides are TGTGCTAGCAGCTCCACCCTCAGGGGCACCGGGGAGCTGTTTTTT.